This is a list of T cell receptor beta chains from one sample in a study of PD-1 blockade in classical Hodgkin lymphoma. This table comes from immunoSEQ multiplex PCR, and its TCRdb copy is limited to in-frame clones, with some not included. The sample holds approximately 44,000 clones; about 70% are singletons and the top ten take approximately 3%. The specimen comprised peripheral blood mononuclear cells (PBMCs), sampled before the fourth cycle of nivolumab. These receptors all come from a human donor with classical Hodgkin lymphoma. Both conserved end residues are part of each CDR3. Some rows mark clone size as missing; the rest say once, few, many or name a class of expanded clone.

V	size	CDR3
TRBV10-3	few	CAIRSNTEAFF
TRBV6-1	.	CASGSEQYF
TRBV18	.	CASSPPRASGTEQYF
TRBV6-5	.	CASSEYDQPQHF
TRBV19	.	CASSRVLGQNTEAFF
TRBV6-5	.	CASSYQGRGTEAFF
TRBV28	.	CASSSHSGTGGLSEQYF
TRBV28	.	CASSLGRKETQYF
TRBV5-6	.	CASSRGQGLEAFF
TRBV6-5	.	CASSRTGGRTGELFF
TRBV7-2	.	CASAGKGKSSYEQYF
TRBV5-8	.	CASSLGGARGNQPQHF
TRBV7-9	.	CASSLQDASEAFF
TRBV2	.	CASSEGGTGYTDTQYF
TRBV9	few	CASSEGTSGRALNTQYF
TRBV6-5	few	CASSYSAGQLYEQYF
TRBV6-6	.	CASSPGWGLNQPQHF
TRBV28	.	CASSFGQSTDTQYF
TRBV19	.	CATSGTNNSPLHF
TRBV2	few	CASSENRGGQPQHF
TRBV28	few	CASSEPRGTKGQRYSPLHF
TRBV5-4	.	CASSFGGGLNEKLFF
TRBV28	few	CASNGAEYSNQPQHF
TRBV5-1	few	CASTLRQGPYEQYF
TRBV28	medium-sized	CASSFLGTGSNEKLFF
TRBV4-1	.	CASSLGTGREETQYF